The rows below give T cell receptor beta chains drawn from one sample of a study of T cell repertoires in cytomegalovirus infection. In TCRdb, the reads were re-called with MiXCR into one record per CDR3 protein. This table holds hundreds of thousands of distinct CDR3 sequences, 8% to 10% found once. Sequenced material: PBMCs. The source is a human donor in good health (CMV status not recorded). Some clones in this sample may be carry-over from other donors' samples. Both conserved end residues are part of each CDR3. Each record gives: D gene, V gene, clone size, J gene, CDR3 protein, CDR3 DNA. The D gene is left open where the match is weak. Rows may omit the clone size; those that give it use once, few, many or a size class.

NA,TRBV14,NA,TRBJ1-4,CASSQDWQMNEKLFF,TGTGCCAGCAGCCAAGACTGGCAGATGAATGAAAAACTGTTTTTT
NA,TRBV5-5,many,TRBJ1-5,CASSLGGPGSNQPQHF,TGTGCCAGCAGCTTGGGAGGGCCAGGAAGCAATCAGCCCCAGCATTTT
NA,TRBV28,NA,TRBJ1-2,CASSPTGRDGYTF,TGTGCCAGCAGCCCTACAGGGAGGGATGGCTACACCTTC
NA,TRBV7-2,many,TRBJ2-1,CASSLVNNEQFF,TGTGCCAGCAGCTTAGTGAACAATGAGCAGTTCTTC
NA,TRBV29-1,NA,TRBJ2-3,CSAGPGRHTQYF,TGCAGCGCGGGTCCGGGTCGGCATACGCAGTATTTT
NA,TRBV7-9,many,TRBJ1-1,CASSLDNFEAFF,TGTGCCAGCAGCTTAGACAATTTTGAAGCTTTCTTT
NA,TRBV25-1,few,TRBJ1-1,CASSEYFQGDTEAFF,TGTGCCAGCAGTGAATATTTCCAGGGAGACACTGAAGCTTTCTTT
TRBD1,TRBV29-1,many,TRBJ1-2,CSVEDRGSGYTF,TGCAGCGTTGAAGACAGGGGGTCTGGCTACACCTTC
NA,TRBV6-1,many,TRBJ2-1,CASSEGWEQFF,TGTGCCAGCAGTGAAGGGTGGGAGCAGTTCTTC
TRBD1,TRBV18,NA,TRBJ2-2,CASSPLLGTGNTGELFF,TGTGCCAGCTCACCACTTCTTGGGACAGGGAACACCGGGGAGCTGTTTTTT
NA,TRBV10-3,few,TRBJ1-5,CAISESRDNQPQHF,TGTGCCATCAGTGAGTCCCGGGACAATCAGCCCCAGCATTTT
NA,TRBV7-2,many,TRBJ1-2,CASSLRGSTNYGYTF,TGTGCCAGCAGCTTAAGGGGGTCAACTAACTATGGCTACACCTTC
NA,TRBV10-3,many,TRBJ1-5,CAISEIEAREPQHF,TGTGCCATCAGTGAGATCGAGGCAAGGGAGCCCCAGCATTTT
TRBD1,TRBV28,many,TRBJ2-2,CASSRPGQENTGELFF,TGTGCCAGCAGTAGACCGGGACAGGAGAACACCGGGGAGCTGTTTTTT
NA,TRBV29-1,many,TRBJ2-3,CSVGGPREAPTDTQYF,TGCAGCGTTGGGGGGCCCCGGGAGGCGCCCACAGATACGCAGTATTTT
NA,TRBV6-2/TRBV6-3,many,TRBJ1-5,CASTRDSNQPQHF,TGTGCCAGTACCAGAGATAGCAATCAGCCCCAGCATTTT
NA,TRBV7-9,few,TRBJ2-2,CASSPVARNTGELFF,TGTGCCAGCAGCCCCGTGGCGAGGAACACCGGGGAGCTGTTTTTT
NA,TRBV7-6,many,TRBJ2-7,CASSRTGSYEQYF,TGTGCCAGCAGTAGGACTGGCTCCTACGAGCAGTACTTC
NA,TRBV7-9,many,TRBJ2-3,CASSLQGSSTDTQYF,TGTGCCAGCAGCCTACAGGGTTCTAGCACAGATACGCAGTATTTT
NA,TRBV18,NA,TRBJ2-2,CASSQIPGTTTTGELFF,TGTGCCAGCTCTCAAATTCCCGGGACAACCACCACCGGGGAGCTGTTTTTT
TRBD1,TRBV20-1,NA,TRBJ1-1,CSAADRGIEAFF,TGCAGTGCGGCGGACAGGGGAATTGAAGCTTTCTTT
NA,TRBV28,many,TRBJ1-6,CASRDTWGLTSPLHF,TGTGCCAGCAGGGATACCTGGGGGCTTACCTCACCCCTCCACTTT
NA,TRBV23-1,few,TRBJ1-1,CASCAATWRLSTEAFF,TGCGCCAGCTGTGCCGCGACTTGGAGGCTGAGCACTGAAGCTTTCTTT
NA,TRBV5-5,NA,TRBJ2-1,CASSLWGPYNEQFF,TGTGCCAGCAGCTTGTGGGGGCCCTACAATGAGCAGTTCTTC
NA,TRBV20-1,NA,TRBJ1-1,CSVKRRRIDTEAFF,TGCAGTGTAAAGAGACGGCGGATCGACACTGAAGCTTTCTTT
NA,TRBV6-6,many,TRBJ1-1,CASSYSLGGTEAFF,TGTGCCAGCAGTTACTCCCTCGGGGGGACTGAAGCTTTCTTT
NA,TRBV2,many,TRBJ1-1,CASSEALRGTTEAFF,TGTGCCAGCAGTGAAGCGCTTCGGGGGACCACTGAAGCTTTCTTT
TRBD1,TRBV29-1,many,TRBJ1-5,CSVSDRGNQPQHF,TGCAGCGTCTCGGACAGGGGAAATCAGCCCCAGCATTTT
NA,TRBV28,NA,TRBJ2-1,CATLIATGGEQFF,TGTGCCACCCTAATCGCTACTGGAGGTGAGCAGTTCTTC
NA,TRBV12-3/TRBV12-4,many,TRBJ2-3,CASRLGTASTDTQYF,TGTGCCAGCAGACTCGGGACCGCTAGCACAGATACGCAGTATTTT
NA,TRBV14,many,TRBJ2-2,CASSQVRTGELFF,TGTGCCAGCAGCCAAGTTAGGACGGGGGAGCTGTTTTTT
NA,TRBV7-9,many,TRBJ2-1,CASSLGSRVPVNEQFF,TGTGCCAGCAGCTTAGGGTCAAGGGTTCCGGTCAATGAGCAGTTCTTC
NA,TRBV7-8,many,TRBJ2-3,CASSPRGVSDTQYF,TGTGCCAGCAGCCCCAGGGGGGTATCAGATACGCAGTATTTT
NA,TRBV7-9,few,TRBJ2-2,CASSWTQGTGELFF,TGTGCCAGCAGCTGGACCCAGGGGACCGGGGAGCTGTTTTTT
NA,TRBV20-1,few,TRBJ1-3,CSARTGLGNTIYF,TGCAGTGCTAGAACCGGTTTAGGAAACACCATATATTTT
NA,TRBV20-1,many,TRBJ1-1,CSARAGGMTEAFF,TGCAGTGCTAGAGCTGGGGGGATGACTGAAGCTTTCTTT
NA,TRBV29-1,few,TRBJ1-2,CSVVSPRGVRDGYTF,TGCAGCGTTGTTTCTCCCAGGGGAGTGAGGGATGGCTACACCTTC
TRBD1,TRBV3-1,many,TRBJ1-4,CASSQTGGRGEKLFF,TGTGCCAGCAGCCAAACAGGGGGCCGGGGTGAAAAACTGTTTTTT
TRBD2,TRBV7-2,NA,TRBJ2-1,CASSAGLAGGSSYNEQFF,TGTGCCAGCAGCGCGGGACTAGCGGGGGGTAGCTCCTACAATGAGCAGTTCTTC
NA,TRBV4-2,many,TRBJ1-1,CASSQGSGPNTEAFF,TGTGCCAGCAGCCAAGGCTCTGGGCCGAACACTGAAGCTTTCTTT
NA,TRBV7-9,many,TRBJ2-5,CASSLVGTQETQYF,TGTGCCAGCAGCTTAGTGGGAACCCAAGAGACCCAGTACTTC
NA,TRBV7-2,many,TRBJ2-5,CASSWGHLQETQYF,TGTGCCAGCAGCTGGGGACACCTCCAAGAGACCCAGTACTTC
NA,TRBV10-3,NA,TRBJ2-1,CAIRTGYSSYNEQFF,TGTGCCATCAGGACGGGCTATAGCTCCTACAATGAGCAGTTCTTC
TRBD1,TRBV10-3,many,TRBJ1-1,CAIRAPGQGSTEAFF,TGTGCCATCAGGGCTCCGGGACAGGGGAGCACTGAAGCTTTCTTT
NA,TRBV6-2/TRBV6-3,many,TRBJ2-5,CASSPEGRGLETQYF,TGTGCCAGCAGCCCCGAGGGGCGGGGGCTGGAGACCCAGTACTTC
TRBD2,TRBV19,many,TRBJ2-1,CASSWGLAGVSSYNEQFF,TGTGCCAGTAGTTGGGGACTAGCGGGGGTTTCCTCCTACAATGAGCAGTTCTTC
NA,TRBV7-2,many,TRBJ2-7,CASSQGQFSSYEQYF,TGTGCCAGCAGCCAAGGACAGTTCAGCTCCTACGAGCAGTACTTC
TRBD1,TRBV20-1,few,TRBJ1-5,CSAQEIGTGKQPQHF,TGCAGTGCCCAAGAAATAGGGACAGGGAAACAGCCCCAGCATTTT
TRBD1,TRBV12-3/TRBV12-4,many,TRBJ1-2,CASRGQGYGYTF,TGTGCCAGCCGGGGACAGGGGTATGGCTACACCTTC
NA,TRBV20-1,few,TRBJ1-6,CSAKPGGRLNSPLHF,TGCAGTGCTAAACCCGGGGGACGGTTAAATTCACCCCTCCACTTT
NA,TRBV9,NA,TRBJ1-1,CASSTRQLMNTEAFF,TGTGCCAGCAGCACCCGACAGCTCATGAACACTGAAGCTTTCTTT
NA,TRBV7-3,many,TRBJ2-2,CASSPSLRTGELFF,TGTGCCAGCAGCCCCTCCCTAAGGACCGGGGAGCTGTTTTTT
NA,TRBV5-6,many,TRBJ2-3,CASSFGRPSDTQYF,TGTGCCAGCAGCTTTGGACGGCCCTCAGATACGCAGTATTTT
NA,TRBV12-3/TRBV12-4,many,TRBJ1-2,CASSSNKGTIGYTF,TGTGCCAGCAGCTCCAACAAGGGAACTATTGGCTACACCTTC
NA,TRBV28,many,TRBJ1-6,CASSSLMGDNSPLHF,TGTGCCAGCAGTTCCCTAATGGGCGATAATTCACCCCTCCACTTT
TRBD1,TRBV7-6,few,TRBJ2-1,CASSQGQSTYNEQFF,TGTGCCAGCAGCCAGGGACAGTCCACCTACAATGAGCAGTTCTTC
NA,TRBV18,many,TRBJ1-6,CASSPGAEGTYLLHF,TGTGCCAGCTCACCGGGGGCGGAGGGAACTTATCTCCTCCACTTT
NA,TRBV10-3,NA,TRBJ1-1,CAISEAGSNTEAFF,TGTGCCATCAGTGAGGCGGGCAGTAACACTGAAGCTTTCTTT